One TCR beta chain is described in this entry. Its target is unknown. The data belong to a study of response to subunit inactivated influenza vaccine. MiXCR, run by TCRdb on the RT-PCR reads, gives a single entry per CDR3 protein. The repertoire has hundreds of thousands of distinct CDR3 sequences, 12% of them found once; the top ten carry roughly a tenth. Notes on the study in general: Every seasonal influenza vaccination brings in few new T cells, the authors suggested.

The origin of this receptor is a man aged 50-60 years who received an inactivated influenza vaccine. The specimen was PBMCs from blood, collected on the day of vaccination.

Here the CDR3 DNA reads TGCGCCAGCAGCTTGACCCCAGCTAGCACAGATACGCAGTATTTT. It codes for CASSLTPASTDTQYF. This chain connects TRBV5-1 to TRBJ2-3; D gene ambiguous. Germline V CDR1 and CDR2: SGHRS, YFSETQ. V was clipped by 1 base and J by 0 bases, with 9 bases between them. The CDR3 runs 15 residues.